A selection of T cell receptor beta chains follows, all from one sample in a study of blood T cell repertoires in COVID-19. Assay used: immunoSEQ multiplex PCR; TCRdb lists only in-frame clones, some missing. The sample yields 140,000 to 150,000 clones, 60% to 85% seen once. Sequencing was performed on peripheral blood. These receptor sequences come from a woman aged 55-69 years with acute or convalescent COVID-19. The CDR3 runs from the conserved cysteine through the conserved F or W. D genes are given only for firm matches. Some rows have no size entry. The others give once, few or many, or a class for an expanded clone.

TGTGCCAGCATCGAAGTAGGTCTAGCGGTCTACGAGCAGTACTTC,CASIEVGLAVYEQYF,TRBD2,TRBJ2-7,NA,TRBV6-5
TGTGCCAGCAGTTACTCTAGCGGAAGAACCTACGAGCAGTACTTC,CASSYSSGRTYEQYF,NA,TRBJ2-7,NA,TRBV6-5
TGTGCCAGCTCACCAGGGACTAGCGAGACTAATGAGCAGTTCTTC,CASSPGTSETNEQFF,TRBD2,TRBJ2-1,NA,TRBV18
TGCGCCAGCAGCTTGAGGGGACTAGCCCCGAGTTCCGCCTACAATGAGCAGTTCTTC,CASSLRGLAPSSAYNEQFF,TRBD2,TRBJ2-1,few,TRBV5-1
TGTGCCAGTAGCATGACTTCTAACAATGAGCAGTTCTTC,CASSMTSNNEQFF,NA,TRBJ2-1,NA,TRBV19
TGTGCCAGCAGGCCGAGGACAAATCACCACGAGCAGTACTTC,CASRPRTNHHEQYF,NA,TRBJ2-7,NA,TRBV27
TGTGCCTGGAGTCATCCCGAGAACGAGTCACCCCTCCACTTT,CAWSHPENESPLHF,NA,TRBJ1-6,NA,TRBV30
TGTGCCAGCAGCTTGGCCCAGGGGAGAAAGACCCAGTACTTC,CASSLAQGRKTQYF,NA,TRBJ2-5,NA,TRBV5-6
TGTGCCAGCAGGGGGACAGGGGGCGCGGGTCAGCCCCAGCATTTT,CASRGTGGAGQPQHF,TRBD1,TRBJ1-5,NA,TRBV6-5
TGTGCCAGCAGCCCCTGGGGCTCCGGGACAGGGGGGGAAAAACTGTTTTTT,CASSPWGSGTGGEKLFF,TRBD1,TRBJ1-4,NA,TRBV3-1/TRBV3-2
TGTGCCACCGGCGGAGGGACCTACGAGCAGTACTTC,CATGGGTYEQYF,NA,TRBJ2-7,once,TRBV27
TGTGCCAGTAGTTGGGGGACAGACACTAGCAATCAGCCCCAGCATTTT,CASSWGTDTSNQPQHF,TRBD1,TRBJ1-5,NA,TRBV19
TGTGCCAGCTCGGGACTATCAACGCAGTATTTT,CASSGLSTQYF,TRBD2,TRBJ2-3,NA,TRBV14
TGTGCCAGCAGCTACAGGGGAGAGAACTATGGCTACACCTTC,CASSYRGENYGYTF,TRBD1,TRBJ1-2,NA,TRBV7-8
TGTGCCAGCTCACCACGCGGACACTACGAGCAGTACTTC,CASSPRGHYEQYF,NA,TRBJ2-7,once,TRBV18
TGTGCCACCAGCAGACGCCAGGGGGGACGTAATGAAAAACTGTTTTTT,CATSRRQGGRNEKLFF,TRBD1,TRBJ1-4,NA,TRBV15
TGCGCCAGCAGTACTTCTAGCGCCTACTACAATGAGCAGTTCTTC,CASSTSSAYYNEQFF,NA,TRBJ2-1,NA,TRBV10-2
TGCAGCGTTGAAGAAACCCCCTCAGGTTACACTGAAGCTTTCTTT,CSVEETPSGYTEAFF,NA,TRBJ1-1,NA,TRBV29-1
TGTGCCAGCCAACAGGGGTCTGGAAACACCATATATTTT,CASQQGSGNTIYF,TRBD1,TRBJ1-3,NA,TRBV4-2
TGTGCCAGCAGTACAGGGTTTTTAGTAGCTTTCTTT,CASSTGFLVAFF,NA,TRBJ1-1,NA,TRBV2
TGTGCCAGCAGCCGGGGGGCAGCGGCTAACAATGAGCAGTTCTTC,CASSRGAAANNEQFF,NA,TRBJ2-1,many,TRBV11-2
TGTGCCAGCAGTTTAAGGGGGAGTACGCAGTATTTT,CASSLRGSTQYF,NA,TRBJ2-3,NA,TRBV28
TGTGCCAGCAGCCAAGTCCCCGGAGGTAGGGTTGAGGGCTACACCTTC,CASSQVPGGRVEGYTF,NA,TRBJ1-2,NA,TRBV3-1/TRBV3-2
TGCGCCAGCAGCCAACTTGGGGGAGGGCTTAATGAAAAACTGTTTTTT,CASSQLGGGLNEKLFF,NA,TRBJ1-4,NA,TRBV4-1
TGTGCCAGCAGCTTAGAGGTCAGAGACTATGAGCAGTTCTTC,CASSLEVRDYEQFF,NA,TRBJ2-1,NA,TRBV7-6
TGTGCCAGCAGCACCCCCCGGGGGGGAGAGGGCTTCGACGAGCAGTACTTC,CASSTPRGGEGFDEQYF,TRBD2,TRBJ2-7,NA,TRBV7-6
TGCGCCAGCAGCTTGGGACTCCGCAATGAGCAGTTCTTC,CASSLGLRNEQFF,NA,TRBJ2-1,NA,TRBV5-1
TGTGCCAGCAGCTTAGGGGGGGCTAGCGGGAGGACACGGTACGAGCAGTACTTC,CASSLGGASGRTRYEQYF,TRBD2,TRBJ2-7,NA,TRBV7-2
TGTGCCAGCAGCCAAGCCCCAGTTAGCGGGAGAGGGATATCAGATACGCAGTATTTT,CASSQAPVSGRGISDTQYF,TRBD2,TRBJ2-3,NA,TRBV3-1/TRBV3-2
TGTGCCAGCGTAAGCGGTAGCTCCTACAATGAGCAGTTCTTC,CASVSGSSYNEQFF,NA,TRBJ2-1,once,TRBV7-9
TGTGCCAGCAGCCGAACCGGGACTGGATTCTTCCAACGGAGCTCCTACGAGCAGTACTTC,CASSRTGTGFFQRSSYEQYF,NA,TRBJ2-7,NA,TRBV7-8
TGTGCCAGCAGCGTAGTAGGACAGGAAAGTCTCTCTGGGGCCAACGTCCTGACTTTC,CASSVVGQESLSGANVLTF,TRBD1,TRBJ2-6,NA,TRBV9
TGTGCCAGCAGGGCAATTACGTCCTATGGCTACACCTTC,CASRAITSYGYTF,NA,TRBJ1-2,NA,TRBV6-5
TGTGCCAGCAGAACTAGCGCTAACCTTCCCGGGGAGCTGTTTTTT,CASRTSANLPGELFF,TRBD2,TRBJ2-2,few,TRBV7-6
TGTGCCAGCAGCCTCGTCGGCGGCGCCGGAGAGACCCAGTACTTC,CASSLVGGAGETQYF,NA,TRBJ2-5,NA,TRBV3-1/TRBV3-2
TGTGCCAGCAGCAAGGGACTAGCGGGATTGTCTAGCGAGCAGTACTTC,CASSKGLAGLSSEQYF,TRBD2,TRBJ2-7,once,TRBV5-6
TGCGCCAGCAGTTCTTGGAGGGGCACAGATACGCAGTATTTT,CASSSWRGTDTQYF,NA,TRBJ2-3,NA,TRBV5-1
TGTGCCAGTAGTACGACTGGGACTGGCGGGAGGGCCAGGCACTACGAGCAGTACTTC,CASSTTGTGGRARHYEQYF,TRBD2,TRBJ2-7,NA,TRBV19
TGTGCCAGCAGCCACGGACAGGGGGCGGGAGAGGCTTTCTTT,CASSHGQGAGEAFF,TRBD1,TRBJ1-1,NA,TRBV3-1/TRBV3-2
TGTGCCAGCAGTAGAGGGACTAGCGGGGGGGATGGCTACGAGCAGTACTTC,CASSRGTSGGDGYEQYF,TRBD2,TRBJ2-7,NA,TRBV11-2
TGTGCCAGCAGCCAAAACAGGGGAGAGACCCAGTACTTC,CASSQNRGETQYF,TRBD1,TRBJ2-5,NA,TRBV7-2
TGTGCCAGCGGGCTAGCGATTTACGAGCAGTACTTC,CASGLAIYEQYF,NA,TRBJ2-7,NA,TRBV7-9